Described below is a single TCR beta chain sequence and its context. Antigen: not known. This specimen belongs to a study of T cell responses to AZD1222 COVID-19 vaccine. Overall study results and limits: The span of vaccine-associated CD4 TCRs extended across spike, with dominance at 160-218 and 743-854.

This CDR3 is built from 19 residues. V lost 2 bases and J lost 0, with 21 bases in between. Sequencing was performed with immunoSEQ multiplex PCR; in TCRdb, only in-frame clones are kept and a portion is missing. Among 110,000 or so clones, approximately 90% were seen once, and the ten largest hold 3.5%. This chain links TRBV6-7 with TRBJ2-3; D may be TRBD2 (6 bases). TRBV6-7 is classed as an ORF, of uncertain function. Sequenced here: peripheral blood, sampled 28 days after the second AZD1222 dose. This TCR derives from an adult who received the AZD1222 COVID-19 vaccine. The CDR3 spells CASSYIPILSGPSTDTQYF. The CDR3 bases are TGTGCCAGCAGTTACATCCCCATCCTAAGCGGGCCTAGCACAGATACGCAGTATTTT.